What follows describes a single T cell receptor (beta chain). The entry originates in a study of fetal regulatory T cell absence and autoimmunity. Sequencing was performed with immunoSEQ multiplex PCR; in TCRdb, only in-frame clones are kept and a portion is missing. The table shows about 43,000 clones, with roughly four fifths occurring only once. The germline V gene encodes CDR1 SGHNT and CDR2 YENEEA. Trimming removed 5 bases from V and 7 bases from J; junction bases left unmatched: 7. This CDR3 contains 14 residues. This chain joins TRBV11-3 and TRBJ1-2, with TRBD1 matching 10 bases. The sequencing sample was made of cord blood. This clonotype was obtained from a newborn boy with IPEX syndrome. The CDR3 protein is CASSRRQGATGYTF. The CDR3 nucleotides read TGTGCCAGCAGCAGACGACAGGGGGCTACTGGCTACACCTTC.